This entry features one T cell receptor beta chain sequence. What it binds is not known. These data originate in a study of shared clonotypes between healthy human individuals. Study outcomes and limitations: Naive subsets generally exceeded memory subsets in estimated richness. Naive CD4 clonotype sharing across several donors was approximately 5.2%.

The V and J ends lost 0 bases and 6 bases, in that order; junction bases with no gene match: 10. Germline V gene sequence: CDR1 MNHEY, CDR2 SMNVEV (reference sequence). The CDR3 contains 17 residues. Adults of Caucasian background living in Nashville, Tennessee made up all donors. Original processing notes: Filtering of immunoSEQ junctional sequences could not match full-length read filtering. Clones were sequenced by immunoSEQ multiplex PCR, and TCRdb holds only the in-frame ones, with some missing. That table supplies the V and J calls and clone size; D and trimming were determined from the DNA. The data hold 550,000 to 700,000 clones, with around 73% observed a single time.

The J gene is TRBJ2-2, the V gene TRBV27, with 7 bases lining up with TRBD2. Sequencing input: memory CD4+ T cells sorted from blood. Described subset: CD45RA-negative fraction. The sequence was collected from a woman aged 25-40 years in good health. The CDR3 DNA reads TGTGCCAGCAGTTTATCGCCCCCCGGCGGGAGCCCCGGGGAGCTGTTTTTT. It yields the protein CASSLSPPGGSPGELFF.